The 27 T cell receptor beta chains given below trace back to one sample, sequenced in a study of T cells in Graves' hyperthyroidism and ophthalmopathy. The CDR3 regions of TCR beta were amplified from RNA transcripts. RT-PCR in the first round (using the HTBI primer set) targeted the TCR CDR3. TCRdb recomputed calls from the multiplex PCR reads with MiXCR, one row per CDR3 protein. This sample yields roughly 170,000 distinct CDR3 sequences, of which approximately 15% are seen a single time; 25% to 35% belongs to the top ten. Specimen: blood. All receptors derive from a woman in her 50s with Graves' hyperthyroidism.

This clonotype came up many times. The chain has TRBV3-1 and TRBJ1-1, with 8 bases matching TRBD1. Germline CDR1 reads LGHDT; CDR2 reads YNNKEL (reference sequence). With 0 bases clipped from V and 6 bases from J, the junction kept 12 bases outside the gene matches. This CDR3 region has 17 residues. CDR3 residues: CASSQDRTGQGRAEAFF. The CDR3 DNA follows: TGTGCCAGCAGCCAAGACAGGACAGGGCAAGGGAGGGCTGAAGCTTTCTTT.

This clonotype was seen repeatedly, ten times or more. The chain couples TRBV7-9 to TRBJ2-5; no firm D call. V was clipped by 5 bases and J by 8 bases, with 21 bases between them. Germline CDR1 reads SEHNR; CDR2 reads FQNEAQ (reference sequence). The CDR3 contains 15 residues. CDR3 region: CASSALAAGSGTQYF. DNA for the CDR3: TGTGCCAGCAGCGCCCTTGCAGCCGGATCAGGAACCCAGTACTTC.

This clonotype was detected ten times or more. CDR3 nucleotides: TGTGCCAGCAGCGTACAGGTTAATCAGCCCCAGCATTTT. Its protein product is CASSVQVNQPQHF. V and J are TRBV6-1 and TRBJ1-5, with TRBD1 as a possible D gene (5 bases). Trimming cost V 6 bases and J 4 bases, with 10 bases left between them. This CDR3 has 13 amino acids. From germline, CDR1 is MNHNS and CDR2 SASEGT.

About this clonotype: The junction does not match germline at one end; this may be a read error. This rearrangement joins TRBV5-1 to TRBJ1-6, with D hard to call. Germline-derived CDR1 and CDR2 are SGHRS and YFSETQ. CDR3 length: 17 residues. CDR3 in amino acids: CASSWEKESSYNSPLHF. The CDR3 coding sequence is TGCGCTAGCAGCTGGGAGAAGGAGAGCTCCTATAATTCACCCCTCCACTTT.

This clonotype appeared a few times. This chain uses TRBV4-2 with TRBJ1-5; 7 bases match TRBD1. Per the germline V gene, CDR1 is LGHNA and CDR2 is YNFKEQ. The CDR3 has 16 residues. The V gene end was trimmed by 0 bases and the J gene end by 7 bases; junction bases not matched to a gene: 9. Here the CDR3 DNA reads TGTGCCAGCAGCCAAGATCTAGGGACAGAGGCCCAGCCCCAGCATTTT. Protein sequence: CASSQDLGTEAQPQHF.

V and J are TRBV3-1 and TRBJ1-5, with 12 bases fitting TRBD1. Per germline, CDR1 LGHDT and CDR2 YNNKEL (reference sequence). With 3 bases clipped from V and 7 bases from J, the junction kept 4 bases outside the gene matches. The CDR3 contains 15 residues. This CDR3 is CASSQGQGAGQPQHF. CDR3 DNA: TGTGCCAGCAGCCAGGGACAGGGGGCAGGACAGCCCCAGCATTTT.

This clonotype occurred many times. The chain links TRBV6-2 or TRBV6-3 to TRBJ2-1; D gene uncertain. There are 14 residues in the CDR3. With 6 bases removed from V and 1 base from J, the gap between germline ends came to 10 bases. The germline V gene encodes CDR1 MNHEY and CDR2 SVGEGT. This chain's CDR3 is CASRSLLSYNEQFF. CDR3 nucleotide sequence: TGTGCCAGCAGGAGCCTTCTATCCTACAATGAGCAGTTCTTC.

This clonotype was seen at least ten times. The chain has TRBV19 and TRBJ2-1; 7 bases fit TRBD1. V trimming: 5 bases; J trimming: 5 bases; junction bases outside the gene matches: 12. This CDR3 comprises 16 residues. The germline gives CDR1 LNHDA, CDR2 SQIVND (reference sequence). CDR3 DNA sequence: TGTGCCAGTAGTTCAGGGACAGCCGGGACCCACAATGAGCAGTTCTTC. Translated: CASSSGTAGTHNEQFF.

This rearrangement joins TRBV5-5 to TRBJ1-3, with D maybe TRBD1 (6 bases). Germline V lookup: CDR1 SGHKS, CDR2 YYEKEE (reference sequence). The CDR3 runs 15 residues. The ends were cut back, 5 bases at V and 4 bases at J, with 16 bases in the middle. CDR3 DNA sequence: TGTGCCAGCAGGCTTGCATCGGGGACAGGAAACACCATATATTTT. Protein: CASRLASGTGNTIYF.

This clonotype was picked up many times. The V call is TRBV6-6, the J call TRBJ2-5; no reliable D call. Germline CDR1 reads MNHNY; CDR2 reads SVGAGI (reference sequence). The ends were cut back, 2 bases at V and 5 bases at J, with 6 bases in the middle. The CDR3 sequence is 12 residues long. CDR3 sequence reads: CASSYPGETQYF. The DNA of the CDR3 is TGTGCCAGCAGTTACCCTGGGGAGACCCAGTACTTC.

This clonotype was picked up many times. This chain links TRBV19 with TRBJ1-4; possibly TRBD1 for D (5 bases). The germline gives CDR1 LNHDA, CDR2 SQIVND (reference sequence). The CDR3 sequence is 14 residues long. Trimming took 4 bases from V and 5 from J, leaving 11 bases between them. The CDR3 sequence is CASSKGRTNEKLFF. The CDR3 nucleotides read TGTGCCAGTAGTAAGGGACGAACAAATGAAAAACTGTTTTTT.

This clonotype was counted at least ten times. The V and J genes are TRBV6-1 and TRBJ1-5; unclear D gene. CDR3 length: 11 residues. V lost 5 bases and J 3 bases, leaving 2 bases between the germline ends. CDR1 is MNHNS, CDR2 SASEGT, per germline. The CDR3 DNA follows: TGTGCCAGCAGTACCAATCAGCCCCAGCATTTT. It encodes CASSTNQPQHF.

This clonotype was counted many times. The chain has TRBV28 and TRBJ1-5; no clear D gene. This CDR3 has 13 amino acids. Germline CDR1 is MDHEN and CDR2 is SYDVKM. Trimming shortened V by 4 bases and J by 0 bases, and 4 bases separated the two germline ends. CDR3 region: CASSYYSNQPQHF. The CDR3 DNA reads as TGTGCCAGCAGTTATTATAGCAATCAGCCCCAGCATTTT.

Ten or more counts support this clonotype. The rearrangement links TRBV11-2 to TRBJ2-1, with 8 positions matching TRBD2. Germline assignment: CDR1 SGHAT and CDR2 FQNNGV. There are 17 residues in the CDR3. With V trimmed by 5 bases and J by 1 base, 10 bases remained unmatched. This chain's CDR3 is CASSVQAGDPSYNEQFF. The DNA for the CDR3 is TGTGCCAGCAGCGTGCAAGCGGGGGACCCATCCTACAATGAGCAGTTCTTC.

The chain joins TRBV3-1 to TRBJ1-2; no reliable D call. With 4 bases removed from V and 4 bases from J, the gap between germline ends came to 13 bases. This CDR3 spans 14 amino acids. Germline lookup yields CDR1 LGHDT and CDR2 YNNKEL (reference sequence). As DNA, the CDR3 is TGTGCCAGCAGCCCCGTCGGGTCTCTCTATGGCTACACCTTC. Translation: CASSPVGSLYGYTF.

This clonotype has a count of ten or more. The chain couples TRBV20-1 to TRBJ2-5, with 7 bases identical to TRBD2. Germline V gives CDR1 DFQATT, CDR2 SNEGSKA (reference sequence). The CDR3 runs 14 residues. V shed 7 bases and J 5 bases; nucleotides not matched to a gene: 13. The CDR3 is CSGREGSVDETQYF. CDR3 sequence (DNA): TGCAGTGGGAGGGAGGGGAGCGTGGATGAGACCCAGTACTTC.

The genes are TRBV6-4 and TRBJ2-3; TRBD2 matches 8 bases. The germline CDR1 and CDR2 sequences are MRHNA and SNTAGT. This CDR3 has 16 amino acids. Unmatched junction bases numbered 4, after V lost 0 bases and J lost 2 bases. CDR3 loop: CASSDSAGGATDTQYF. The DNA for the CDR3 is TGTGCCAGCAGTGACTCAGCCGGGGGGGCCACAGATACGCAGTATTTT.

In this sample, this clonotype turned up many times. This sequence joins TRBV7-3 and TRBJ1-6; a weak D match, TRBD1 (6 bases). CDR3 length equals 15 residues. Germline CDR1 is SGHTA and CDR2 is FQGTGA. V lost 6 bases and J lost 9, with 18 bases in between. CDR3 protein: CASREGHLIGSPLHF. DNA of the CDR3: TGTGCCAGCAGAGAGGGACACCTAATTGGTTCACCCCTCCACTTT.

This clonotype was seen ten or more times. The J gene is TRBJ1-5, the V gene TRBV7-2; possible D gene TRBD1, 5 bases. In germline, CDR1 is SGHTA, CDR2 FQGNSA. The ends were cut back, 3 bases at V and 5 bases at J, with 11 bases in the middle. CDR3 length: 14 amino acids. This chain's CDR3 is CASSLKDKYQPQHF. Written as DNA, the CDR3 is TGTGCCAGCAGCTTGAAGGACAAGTATCAGCCCCAGCATTTT.

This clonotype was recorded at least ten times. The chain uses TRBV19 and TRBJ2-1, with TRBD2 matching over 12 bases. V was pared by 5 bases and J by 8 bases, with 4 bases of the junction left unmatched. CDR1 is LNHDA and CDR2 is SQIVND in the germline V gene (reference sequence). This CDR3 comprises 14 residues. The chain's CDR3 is CASSLAGGPYEQFF. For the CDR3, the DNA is TGTGCCAGTAGTCTAGCGGGGGGGCCCTATGAGCAGTTCTTC.

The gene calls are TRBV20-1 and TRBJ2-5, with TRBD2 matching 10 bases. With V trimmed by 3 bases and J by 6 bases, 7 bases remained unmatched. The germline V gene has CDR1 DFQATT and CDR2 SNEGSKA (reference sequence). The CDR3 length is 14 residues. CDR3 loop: CSARGSSGGKTQYF. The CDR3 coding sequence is TGCAGTGCTAGGGGATCTAGCGGGGGAAAGACCCAGTACTTC.

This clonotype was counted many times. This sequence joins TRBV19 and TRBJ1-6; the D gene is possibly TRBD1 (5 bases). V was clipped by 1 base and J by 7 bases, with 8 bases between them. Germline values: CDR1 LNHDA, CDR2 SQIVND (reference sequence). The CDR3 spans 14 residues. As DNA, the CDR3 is TGTGCCAGTAGTATAGGGGGGAACAATTCACCCCTCCACTTT. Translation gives CASSIGGNNSPLHF.

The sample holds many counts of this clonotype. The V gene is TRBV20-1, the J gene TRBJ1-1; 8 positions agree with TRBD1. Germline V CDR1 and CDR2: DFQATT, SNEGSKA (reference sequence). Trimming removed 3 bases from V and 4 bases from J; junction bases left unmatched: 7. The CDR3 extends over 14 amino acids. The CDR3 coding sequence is TGCAGTGCTAGGGCAGGGGGCGCATCCACTGAAGCTTTCTTT. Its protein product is CSARAGGASTEAFF.

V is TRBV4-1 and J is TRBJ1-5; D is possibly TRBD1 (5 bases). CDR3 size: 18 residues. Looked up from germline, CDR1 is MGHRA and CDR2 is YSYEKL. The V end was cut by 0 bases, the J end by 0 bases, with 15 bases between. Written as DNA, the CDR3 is TGCGCCAGCAGCCAAGAAATCCCAGGGAGTATTAGCAATCAGCCCCAGCATTTT. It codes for CASSQEIPGSISNQPQHF.

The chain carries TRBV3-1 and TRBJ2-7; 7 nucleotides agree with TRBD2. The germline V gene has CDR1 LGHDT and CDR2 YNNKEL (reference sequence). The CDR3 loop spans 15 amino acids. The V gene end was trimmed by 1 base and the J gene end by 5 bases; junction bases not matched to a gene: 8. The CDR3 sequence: CASSQGGLVFDEQYF. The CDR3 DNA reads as TGTGCCAGCAGCCAAGGTGGACTAGTGTTTGACGAGCAGTACTTC.

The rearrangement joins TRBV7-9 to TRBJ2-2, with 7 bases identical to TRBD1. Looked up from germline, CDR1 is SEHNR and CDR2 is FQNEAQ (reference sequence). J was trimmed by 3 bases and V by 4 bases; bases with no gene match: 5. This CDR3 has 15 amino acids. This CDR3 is CASSSLDRDTGELFF. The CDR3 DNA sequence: TGTGCCAGCAGCTCCTTAGACAGGGACACCGGGGAGCTGTTTTTT.

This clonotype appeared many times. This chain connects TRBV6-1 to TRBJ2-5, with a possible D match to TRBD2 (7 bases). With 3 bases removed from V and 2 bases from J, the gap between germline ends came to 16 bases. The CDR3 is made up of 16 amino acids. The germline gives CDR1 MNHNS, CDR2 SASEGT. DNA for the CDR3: TGTGCCAGCAGTGATTGGGGGGGGGCCGTACAAGAGACCCAGTACTTC. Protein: CASSDWGGAVQETQYF.